Described below is a single T cell receptor (beta chain) sequence and its context. The antigen is unknown. This sample is drawn from a study of Ad26.COV2.S vaccination and SARS-CoV-2 variants. Notes on the study in general: Quantification of TCR breadth and depth may have yielded underestimates of total T cell responses.

The assay was immunoSEQ multiplex PCR, and TCRdb's table has in-frame clones only and misses some. The sample lists a few hundred thousand clones, 80% to 90% occurring once. This CDR3 spans 13 amino acids. Germline CDR1 and CDR2: SEHNR and FQNEAQ (reference sequence). Trimming stripped 6 bases from V and 5 bases from J, with 13 bases between. As to treatment: some 20 received Ad26.COV2.S at low or high dose, single or two shots; several received placebo; per-sample allocation not given. Collection of the samples took place on day 63 after the first injection of vaccine or placebo. V gene TRBV7-9 combines with J gene TRBJ1-1; D not certain. The starting material was peripheral blood, obtained in a trial of Ad26.COV2.S vaccine versus placebo. The source of this sequence is a person between 18 and 60 years old who received the Ad26.COV2.S COVID-19 vaccine or a placebo. The CDR3 DNA reads TGTGCCAGCAGGGATAACCCAGGTACTGAAGCTTTCTTT. Protein: CASRDNPGTEAFF.